The T cell receptor beta chain described here comes from a study of T-cell reconstitution after alpha-beta-depleted transplantation in children. The TCRbeta library was prepared with unique molecular identifiers. From the PCR reads, TCRdb called clonotypes with MiXCR, one entry per CDR3 protein. The sample contains around 92,000 distinct CDR3 sequences, roughly an eighth of which appear only once. The V gene's germline CDR1 is DFQATT and CDR2 SNEGSKA (reference sequence). The CDR3 covers 13 residues. The sample holds many counts of this clonotype. V and J are TRBV20-1 and TRBJ1-3; D is undetermined. The sequencing used PBMCs from the stem cell graft donor, collected from the stem cell graft. The source is a human donor who donated a stem cell graft to a child with inherited bone marrow failure. CDR3 protein: CSVSRDSGNTIYF. The DNA for the CDR3 is TGCAGCGTATCCCGGGACTCTGGAAACACCATATATTTT.